Shown below are 29 T cell receptor beta chains from a single sample sequenced in a study of tumor-infiltrating lymphocytes in primary liver carcinoma. With around 490 ng total RNA as template and a constant-region primer, TCR beta cDNA was made. Slightly modified ARM-PCR served as the procedure for the TCR beta libraries. These libraries came from three rounds of nested multiplex PCR. A C-beta reverse primer and TRBV1-TRBV30 forward primers served in each of the first two PCR rounds, at around 10 cycles apiece. TCRdb reprocessed the multiplex PCR reads with MiXCR, giving one entry per CDR3 protein. The data show roughly 80,000 distinct CDR3 sequences, 71% seen once. DNA and RNA were both co-extracted from about 20-30 mg of bulk tissue that had not been sorted. Sequences were obtained from liver tumor tissue from sampling region 4. As for subset: tumor region T4, right-lateral pole. The source is a woman in her sixties with primary liver carcinoma and hepatitis B virus infection.

Comments on this clonotype: Sequence at one end of the junction differs from germline and may be a read error. The CDR3 DNA reads TGTGCCAATAGCGAAAGGGGGGGGCGCCCCACAACTAACGTAGGCTGCACCTTC. It codes for CANSERGGRPTTNVGCTF. V is TRBV12-3 or TRBV12-4 and J is TRBJ1-2; tentatively, D is TRBD1 (6 bases). This CDR3 has 18 amino acids.

The rearrangement links TRBV6-1 to TRBJ2-7; 8 positions agree with TRBD2. Germline assignment: CDR1 MNHNS and CDR2 SASEGT. This CDR3 has 15 residues. Trimming cost V 10 bases and J 3 bases; bases outside gene matches: 14. This CDR3 is CATSEASGSCYEQYF. The CDR3 nucleotides are TGTGCCACTAGTGAGGCGAGCGGGAGCTGCTACGAGCAGTACTTC.

Of note for this clonotype: One junction end disagrees with the germline gene, perhaps due to a read error. V usage is TRBV11-2 and J usage is TRBJ1-1; D gene unclear. Germline lookup yields CDR1 SGHAT and CDR2 FQNNGV. This CDR3 spans 13 amino acids. Written as DNA, the CDR3 is TGTGTCAGCAGCTTAGAAAGGGCCAGAGAAGCTTTCTTC. It is translated as CVSSLERAREAFF.

The chain carries TRBV28 and TRBJ1-2; 9 bases match TRBD1. The CDR3 has 15 residues. Germline trimming cut 3 bases from V and 2 bases from J; bases unmatched to any gene: 4. CDR1 is MDHEN and CDR2 is SYDVKM in the germline V gene. The CDR3 sequence is CASSFRQGGNYGYTF. The DNA for the CDR3 is TGTGCCAGCAGTTTCCGACAGGGGGGAAACTATGGCTACACCTTC.

Worth noting for this clonotype: The conserved closing phenylalanine or tryptophan is absent in this CDR3, likely reflecting a read error. The DNA is left out, because the CDR3 cannot be placed on it with certainty; the CDR3 is given as TCRdb lists it. V and J are TRBV6-5 and TRBJ2-5; whether TRBD2, the table's D call, matches the DNA was not checked. Germline lookup yields CDR1 MNHEY and CDR2 SVGAGI. Including both end residues, the CDR3 is 11 amino acids long. CDR3 region: CARRQAGVDYI.

As for this clonotype: A junction end diverges from the germline sequence, so it may reflect a read error. The V call is TRBV11-1, the J call TRBJ2-6, with D possibly being TRBD2 (6 bases). The CDR3 runs 17 residues. Germline V gene data show CDR1 as SGHAT and CDR2 as FQDESV (reference sequence). The CDR3 coding sequence is TGTGCCAGCGGCTTAGCGGATAGTTCCTCTGGGGCCAACGTCCTGACTTTC. Protein sequence: CASGLADSSSGANVLTF.

This clonotype was seen only a few times. A much larger clonotype is one base distant, so this may be a read error. The chain has TRBV5-1 and TRBJ2-1; 10 nucleotides agree with TRBD2. The J segment lost 6 bases and the V segment lost 5 bases, leaving 8 bases of the junction unmatched. CDR1 and CDR2 (germline): SGHRS, YFSETQ. CDR3 length equals 15 residues. CDR3 in DNA: TGCGCCAGCAGATGGATAGCGGGAGGTAGCAATGAGCAGTTCTTC. Its translation is CASRWIAGGSNEQFF.

A word on this clonotype: As the CDR3 is not closed by the conserved phenylalanine or tryptophan, this likely results from a read error. This chain uses TRBV12-3 or TRBV12-4 with TRBJ1-5; D possibly corresponds to TRBD1 (6 bases). The CDR3 is made up of 14 amino acids. The V and J ends lost 3 bases and 11 bases respectively, with 17 bases between them. The DNA of the CDR3 is TGTGCCAGCAGTTTTAAAGGGAGATCAGGGGCCCAGCATCTT. Encoded protein: CASSFKGRSGAQHL.

Only one count was recorded for this clonotype. One junction end does not reproduce the germline sequence, and a read error may be involved. DNA of the CDR3: TGTGCCAGCAGCTTGTCCCCTAGCGGGAGGTTTAGGAATGAGCGGTTCTTC. This codes for CASSLSPSGRFRNERFF. This sequence joins TRBV7-8 and TRBJ2-1, with 11 bases fitting TRBD2. The V gene's germline CDR1 is SGHVS and CDR2 FQNEAQ. The CDR3 extends over 17 amino acids.

This clonotype was detected ten times or more. The genes are TRBV28 and TRBJ1-5, with 7 nucleotides matching TRBD1. Trimming removed 8 bases from V and 2 bases from J; junction bases left unmatched: 6. The CDR3 length is 14 residues. Germline CDR1 and CDR2: MDHEN and SYDVKM. CDR3: CASQKGGGNQPQHF. The CDR3, as DNA: TGTGCCAGCCAAAAAGGGGGCGGCAATCAGCCCCAGCATTTT.

In its sample, this clonotype was seen many times. V usage is TRBV7-9 and J usage is TRBJ1-1, with a possible D match to TRBD1 (5 bases). With 1 base removed from V and 4 bases from J, the gap between germline ends came to 19 bases. The CDR3 is 17 residues long. The germline CDR1 and CDR2 sequences are SEHNR and FQNEAQ (reference sequence). The CDR3 DNA reads TGTGCCAGCAGCTTAGGGAGTTGGGGATCTGGGGGCACTGAAGCTTTCTTT. Translation: CASSLGSWGSGGTEAFF.

A few counts support this clonotype. V is TRBV20-1 and J is TRBJ1-5; D gene unclear. Germline loops: CDR1 DFQATT, CDR2 SNEGSKA (reference sequence). The CDR3 spans 15 residues. The CDR3: CSTKRSGHSNQPQHF. The CDR3 DNA is TGCAGCACCAAGCGGTCCGGGCATAGCAATCAGCCCCAGCATTTT.

This clonotype was picked up many times. V gene TRBV5-1 combines with J gene TRBJ2-5; 14 bases fit TRBD2. The J segment lost 5 bases and the V segment lost 2 bases, leaving 8 bases of the junction unmatched. The CDR3 consists of 17 residues. CDR1 SGHRS and CDR2 YFSETQ come from the germline V gene. The CDR3 coding sequence is TGCGCCAGCAGCTTTGGACTAGCGGGAGGCCCCGGGGAGACCCAGTACTTC. This gives the protein CASSFGLAGGPGETQYF. The complete variable domain, with remaining parts taken from reference TRBV5-1 and TRBJ2-5, reads KAGVTQTPRYLIKTRGQQVTLSCSPISGHRSVSWYQQTPGQGLQFLFEYFSETQRNKGNFPGRFSGRQFSNSRSEMNVSTLELGDSALYLCASSFGLAGGPGETQYFGPGTRLLVL.

V gene TRBV11-3 combines with J gene TRBJ2-7; 7 bases map to TRBD2. Germline V lookup: CDR1 SGHNT, CDR2 YENEEA. The ends lost 5 bases at V and 3 bases at J; junction bases unmatched: 10. The CDR3 is made up of 15 amino acids. CDR3 nucleotide sequence: TGTGCCAGCAGCCCCGGGTCGGGAGGCAACTACGAGCAGTACTTC. As protein: CASSPGSGGNYEQYF. The full variable domain, its missing parts supplied by reference TRBV11-3 and TRBJ2-7, is EAGVVQSPRYKIIEKKQPVAFWCNPISGHNTLYWYLQNLGQGPELLIRYENEEAVDDSQLPKDRFSAERLKGVDSTLKIQPAELGDSAVYLCASSPGSGGNYEQYFGPGTRLTVT.

Regarding this clonotype: A much more abundant neighbour one base away suggests this may be a read error. Since no conserved phenylalanine or tryptophan closes the CDR3, a read error is the likely cause. The V gene is TRBV28, the J gene TRBJ2-1; 13 bases line up with TRBD2. CDR1 and CDR2 from the germline V gene are MDHEN and SYDVKM. The CDR3 loop spans 17 amino acids. Trimming took 4 bases from V and 3 from J; bases not matched to a gene: 6. Written as DNA, the CDR3 is TGTGCCAGCAGTTCTAGGACTAGCGGGAGTTTCTACAATGAGCAGTTCTTA. This translates into CASSSRTSGSFYNEQFL.

V gene TRBV7-8 combines with J gene TRBJ1-2; 9 bases are a match to TRBD1. Germline V gene data show CDR1 as SGHVS and CDR2 as FQNEAQ. The CDR3 contains 12 residues. In DNA form, the CDR3 reads TGTGATAGCAGCCTGGGACAGGGTGCGTCCACCTTC. Amino acid sequence: CDSSLGQGASTF.

The rearrangement uses TRBV28 and TRBJ2-7; D call uncertain. Germline V gene data show CDR1 as MDHEN and CDR2 as SYDVKM. Trimming shortened V by 6 bases and J by 3 bases, and 15 bases separated the two germline ends. CDR3 length equals 14 residues. The CDR3 sequence: CASSQTHERYEQYF. The CDR3 nucleotides read TGTGCCAGCAGCCAGACCCACGAACGCTACGAGCAGTACTTC.

CDR3 coding DNA: TGTGCCAGCTCATCCCGGGACAGTCGGGACGAGCAGTACTTC. It is translated as CASSSRDSRDEQYF. The chain joins TRBV18 to TRBJ2-7, with TRBD1 matching over 7 bases. Losses at the gene ends were 5 bases for V and 5 bases for J; bases not matched to a gene: 9. The germline V gene encodes CDR1 KGHSH and CDR2 LQKENI. This CDR3 is built from 14 residues.

Comments on this clonotype: Sequence at one end of the junction differs from germline and may be a read error. The chain uses TRBV6-5 and TRBJ2-7; tentatively, D is TRBD2 (5 bases). The CDR3 spans 15 residues. Germline loops: CDR1 MNHEY, CDR2 SVGAGI. DNA for the CDR3: TGTACCAGTAACGCGGCGGCGAGAGGGTACTACGAGCAGTACTTC. Translated: CTSNAAARGYYEQYF.

Remarks on this clonotype: One base away lies a much larger clone, so this may be a sequencing read error. The chain combines TRBV24-1 with TRBJ2-3; the D is unclear. The germline V and J ends were trimmed by 1 base and 5 bases, with 12 bases remaining between them. This CDR3 is built from 15 residues. The V gene's germline CDR1 is KGHDR and CDR2 SFDVKD. The CDR3 bases are TGTGCCACCAGTGATTTAGACTTGACGAAAGATACGCAGTATTTT. Its protein is CATSDLDLTKDTQYF.

This clonotype was seen more than once but under ten times. It is likely a read error, because the conserved phenylalanine at the end of the CDR3 is missing. The J gene is TRBJ1-2, the V gene TRBV13; D remains ambiguous. Germline V lookup: CDR1 PRHDT, CDR2 FYEKMQ (reference sequence). Between the trimmed V and J ends, which lost 1 base and 4 bases, there was a span of 10 bases. The CDR3 covers 14 residues. The CDR3 sequence is CASSLVGPGYGYTS. The CDR3 DNA is TGTGCCAGCAGCTTAGTGGGCCCCGGCTATGGCTACACCTCC.

On this clonotype: At one end, the junction sequence differs from germline, possibly due to a read error. This chain uses TRBV11-2 with TRBJ2-1; 8 nucleotides match TRBD1. From germline, CDR1 is SGHAT and CDR2 FQNNGV. This CDR3 is built from 17 residues. The chain's CDR3 is CVSNLTHRQGYRGEQFF. CDR3 bases: TGTGTCAGCAACTTAACCCACAGACAGGGGTACAGGGGTGAGCAGTTCTTC. Supplemented by reference TRBV11-2 and TRBJ2-1, the full variable domain reads EAGVAQSPRYKIIEKRQSVAFWCNPISGHATLYWYQQILGQGPKLLIQFQNNGVVDDSQLPKDRFSAERLKGVDSTLKIQPAKLEDSAVYLCVSNLTHRQGYRGEQFFGPGTRLTVL.

This clonotype appeared many times. The gene calls are TRBV14 and TRBJ2-3; 11 positions match TRBD1. With V trimmed by 1 base and J by 1 base, 4 bases remained unmatched. The CDR3 sequence is 17 residues long. Germline V gene lookup returns CDR1 SGHDN and CDR2 FVKESK. CDR3 in DNA: TGTGCCAGCAGCCAAGTCGGGACAGGGGGAGGCACAGATACGCAGTATTTT. This gives the protein CASSQVGTGGGTDTQYF.

Concerning this clonotype itself: The CDR3 carries no conserved terminal phenylalanine or tryptophan, so it likely arises from a read error. This chain connects TRBV5-1 to TRBJ1-1; TRBD1 aligns across 7 bases. This CDR3 spans 15 amino acids. Germline values: CDR1 SGHRS, CDR2 YFSETQ. Trimming took 4 bases from V and 1 from J; bases not matched to a gene: 7. The chain's CDR3 is CASSARQGRNTEAFL. CDR3 in DNA: TGCGCCAGCAGCGCGCGACAGGGCCGGAACACTGAAGCTTTCCTT.

This clonotype has just one count. Since a much larger clone is just one base distant, this may be a read error. CDR3 protein: CVSQDRVGEQFF. DNA of the CDR3: TGCGTCAGCCAAGACAGGGTTGGTGAGCAGTTCTTC. V is TRBV5-1 and J is TRBJ2-1; 7 bases fit TRBD1. CDR1 and CDR2 (germline): SGHRS, YFSETQ. CDR3 length: 12 residues. Full variable domain (rest looked up from reference TRBV5-1 and TRBJ2-1): KAGVTQTPRYLIKTRGQQVTLSCSPISGHRSVSWYQQTPGQGLQFLFEYFSETQRNKGNFPGRFSGRQFSNSRSEMNVSTLELGDSALYLCVSQDRVGEQFFGPGTRLTVL.

For this clonotype: At one end, the junction sequence differs from germline, possibly due to a read error. The chain has TRBV12-3 or TRBV12-4 and TRBJ2-1; a possible D gene is TRBD2 (5 bases). The CDR3 sequence is 13 residues long. The CDR3 sequence is CVSVLRGRNEQLF. As DNA, the CDR3 is TGTGTCAGCGTCCTCCGCGGGCGGAATGAGCAGCTCTTC.

The genes are TRBV6-5 and TRBJ1-6; D is undetermined. In germline, CDR1 is MNHEY, CDR2 SVGAGI. The CDR3 loop spans 14 amino acids. V was pared by 2 bases and J by 6 bases, with 8 bases between. Here the CDR3 DNA reads TGTGCCAGCAGTTACGACGCGGCTAATTCACCCCTCCACTTT. This gives the protein CASSYDAANSPLHF.

Comment on this clonotype: At one boundary the junction diverges from the germline segment, which might be a read error. The V call is TRBV10-3, the J call TRBJ1-1; unclear D gene. The CDR3 is 14 residues long. CDR1 is ENHRY, CDR2 SYGVKD, per germline. CDR3 coding DNA: TGTGCCATCAGTGGGCCGGTGAGGAACACTGAAGCTCTCTTT. Its translation: CAISGPVRNTEALF.

Notes on this clonotype: One junction end disagrees with the germline gene, perhaps due to a read error. The V and J genes are TRBV11-2 and TRBJ2-7, with no clear D. CDR1 is SGHAT, CDR2 FQNNGV, per germline. This CDR3 is 15 amino acids long. The CDR3 is CISSLDSGHTSEQYF. In DNA form, the CDR3 reads TGTATCAGCAGCTTAGACTCGGGCCATACGTCCGAGCAATACTTC.